This T cell receptor beta chain stems from a study of shared clonotypes between healthy human individuals. Study results and limitations: Sampling included only blood; tissue repertoires likely differ. The small donor group covered limited genetic and exposure diversity.

V shed 4 bases and J 5 bases; nucleotides not matched to a gene: 8. Germline V gene data show CDR1 as GTSNPN and CDR2 as SVGIG (reference sequence). The CDR3 totals 13 residues. Replicate PCRs for unsorted PBMC used about 0.3 ug DNA (around 30,000 T cell genomes). Generated by immunoSEQ multiplex PCR, the TCRdb table keeps only in-frame clones and is missing some. The sample has about 520,000 clones, around 80% seen once; the top ten hold more than 10%. Of note for this clone: No antigen is known for it.

The origin of this receptor is a woman aged 40-49 years in good health. Some clones in this sample may be carry-over from other donors' samples. The sample consisted of PBMCs. The rearrangement joins TRBV30 to TRBJ2-7, with 7 bases aligning to TRBD1. The CDR3 DNA reads as TGTGCCTGGACGCGACAGGGTCTCCACGAGCAGTACTTC. This gives the protein CAWTRQGLHEQYF.